The sequence of this TCR beta chain was determined in a study of blood T cells in healthy people across ages. This clonotype has more than one count but fewer than ten. Sample-barcoded 5' priming and a J-beta primer mix drove a second PCR of about 6 to 12 cycles. TCRdb passed the 5' RACE reads through MiXCR, listing each CDR3 protein once. Seen here are 1.5 million to 2 million distinct CDR3 sequences, approximately 32% observed once, and the top ten hold about 10%. This receptor was obtained from a woman younger than 45 in good health. Sequenced: blood.

For the CDR3, the DNA is TGTGCCAGCAGATATCTAGGGGGCTATGGCTACACCTTC. Amino acids: CASRYLGGYGYTF. The chain employs TRBV5-5 and TRBJ1-2; D is possibly TRBD1 (6 bases). The CDR3 is 13 residues long. Germline V gene lookup returns CDR1 SGHKS and CDR2 YYEKEE (reference sequence). With 5 bases removed from V and 4 bases from J, the gap between germline ends came to 12 bases.